This TCR beta chain was captured by sequencing in a study of identical twins. Study-wide findings and caveats: In zero-insertion analyses, partial confounding could arise from invariant MAIT and iNKT cells. The study reached conclusions through statistical analysis that was cross-sectional, not following the same donors.

This clonotype was counted between two and nine times. Its antigen is currently unknown. Trimming removed 0 bases at V and 5 bases at J, with 14 bases between. The CDR3 sequence is 15 residues long. The germline V gene encodes CDR1 SEHNR and CDR2 FQNEAQ (reference sequence). Unique molecular identifiers were present on the cDNA, and a universal primer site came from template switching. MiXCR was run by TCRdb on the 5' RACE reads, yielding one entry per CDR3 protein. The sample yields 460,000 or so distinct CDR3 sequences, around 14% seen once. These data also formed part of another study, on yellow fever vaccine responses in identical twins. Per that paper: In identical twins, vaccine T cell responses appeared partly shared and partly individual.

The V and J genes are TRBV7-9 and TRBJ2-7; D perhaps matches TRBD1 (5 bases). This receptor was taken from a woman younger than 35 in good health. Input material: CD4+ T cells sorted from blood. The CDR3 coding sequence is TGTGCCAGCAGCTTAGCAACAGGTCGGGCGAACGAGCAGTACTTC. Translated, it gives CASSLATGRANEQYF.